The T cell receptor (beta chain) described here comes from a study of OX40 agonist ivuxolimab in advanced cancers. About the full investigation: Ivuxolimab, which targeted the costimulatory receptor OX40 (CD134), was an agonistic, fully human IgG2 monoclonal antibody. The monotherapy dose-escalation portion (N ≈ 52 patients) of the phase I ivuxolimab trial is reported in the paper. Three dose-escalation patients achieved partial responses, one with hepatocellular carcinoma and two with cutaneous melanoma. Intravenous ivuxolimab was administered to patients every 2 weeks at six dose levels: 0.01, 0.1, 0.3, 1.5, 3 and 10 mg/kg. Among the approximately 50 dose-escalation patients, 19 had hepatocellular carcinoma, 15 or so melanoma, 9 renal cell carcinoma and 9 head and neck cancer. The point of sequencing TCRbeta in the periphery was to test whether ivuxolimab changed TCR sequence diversity and drove clonal T-cell expansion. In the dose-escalation cohort, approximately 82% of patients were male, and the mean age was around 60 years, with a range of about 20 to 90. Prior anti-PD-1, anti-PD-L1 or anti-CTLA-4 therapy was permitted, and checkpoint inhibitors had been received by roughly 40% of dose-escalation patients. Results the study describes overall, beyond this receptor: Low levels of normalized T-cell clonal expansion were also seen in some patients who did not respond. The antigen specificity of the peripheral T cells that underwent clonal expansion was not determined. At doses of 0.1 to 3.0 mg/kg, clonal expansion of both CD4+ and CD8+ blood T cells was observed from baseline to week 6. After ivuxolimab, expanded clones were on average more numerous among CD8+ T cells than among CD4+ T cells. Partial responders in the 0.1-3.0 mg/kg groups had among the lowest normalized peripheral clonal expansion, especially among CD8+ T cells.

The trial excluded patients who had a history of autoimmune disease or who were on systemic immunosuppression. Peripheral blood for TCR sequencing was collected from all dose cohorts at baseline, on cycle 4 day 1, and on cycle 7 day 1. Samples were obtained from an open-label, multicenter, first-in-human phase I dose-escalation trial of ivuxolimab. The trial enrolled adults with locally advanced or metastatic head and neck squamous cell, hepatocellular, melanoma or renal cell carcinoma. Before TCR sequencing, CD4+ T cells and CD8+ T cells from peripheral blood were sorted into separate populations. Genomic DNA was extracted from sorted cells for sequencing of the TCRbeta CDR3 region. The immunoSEQ Assay was used for sequencing of TCRbeta CDR3 regions. Entries here come from immuneACCESS through TCRdb and include only in-frame sequences with V and J called. Some clones fail to appear in such tables; in the studies checked, an unresolved V gene covers under half of the shortfall, and the cause of the remainder is unknown. The sample contains roughly 61,000 clones, more than 80% of them found a single time. Together, the top ten hold 0.75% of the sample.

Notes on this clone: This receptor's antigen is unknown. No base qualities exist here, and no much larger clone lies one base off it.

The receptor was derived from an adult with an advanced solid tumor such as melanoma, head and neck, liver or kidney cancer. Here the sequenced sample was CD4+ or CD8+ T cells sorted from blood, taken in a trial of the OX40 agonist ivuxolimab.

The CDR3 has the sequence CASSLFGWDDDSGANVLTF. At the DNA level, the sequence is TGTGCCAGCAGCTTATTTGGCTGGGACGACGACTCTGGGGCCAACGTCCTGACTTTC. This sequence uses TRBV7-3 and TRBJ2-6; the D assignment is uncertain and may be TRBD1 or TRBD2, with 5 bases supporting each. The germline V gene sets CDR1 to SGHTA and CDR2 to FQGTGA. From the cysteine through the phenylalanine, the CDR3 covers 19 amino acids. Only the CDR3 portion is preserved as DNA: 57 bases, with reading frame beginning at the first base. Cut back by 2 bases and 0 bases, the V and J ends lie 17 bases apart. Full variable domain (CDR3 extended with the reference TRBV7-3 and TRBJ2-6 proteins): GAGVSQTPSNKVTEKGKYVELRCDPISGHTALYWYRQSLGQGPEFLIYFQGTGAADDSGLPNDRFFAVRPEGSVSTLKIQRTERGDSAVYLCASSLFGWDDDSGANVLTFGAGSRLTVL.